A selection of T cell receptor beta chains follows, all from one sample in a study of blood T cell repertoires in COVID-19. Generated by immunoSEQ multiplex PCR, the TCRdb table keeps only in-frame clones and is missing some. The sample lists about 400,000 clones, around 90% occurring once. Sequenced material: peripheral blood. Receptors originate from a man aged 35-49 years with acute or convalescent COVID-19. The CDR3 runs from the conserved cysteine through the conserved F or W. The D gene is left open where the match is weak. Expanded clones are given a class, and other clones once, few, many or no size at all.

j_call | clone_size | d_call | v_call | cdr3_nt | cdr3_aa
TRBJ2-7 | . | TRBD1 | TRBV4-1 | TGCGCCAGCAGCCAAGATAGCGTTGGGACAGGGGTCCCCTACGAGCAGTACTTC | CASSQDSVGTGVPYEQYF
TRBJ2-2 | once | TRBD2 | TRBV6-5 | TGTGCCAGCAGTTATTGGGGGGGTGCTGGGGAGCTGTTTTTT | CASSYWGGAGELFF
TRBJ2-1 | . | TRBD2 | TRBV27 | TGTGCCAGCAGTCCGGCGGGAGGGCGGGGAGCCTACAATGAGCAGTTCTTC | CASSPAGGRGAYNEQFF
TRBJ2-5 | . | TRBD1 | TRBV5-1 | TGCGCCAGCAGTCCGGGACAGGGGGAAGAGACCCAGTACTTC | CASSPGQGEETQYF
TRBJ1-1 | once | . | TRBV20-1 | TGCAGTGCTAGTGGGGACACGGGCCTAGCTGAAGCTTTCTTT | CSASGDTGLAEAFF
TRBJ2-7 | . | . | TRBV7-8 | TGTGCCAGCAGCTTAGCGGGAGGCTACCTTCCCTACGAGCAGTACTTC | CASSLAGGYLPYEQYF
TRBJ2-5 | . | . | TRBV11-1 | TGTGCCAGCAGCTTGAGTTCCGGGGATGTAGAGACCCAGTACTTC | CASSLSSGDVETQYF
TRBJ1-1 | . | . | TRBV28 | TGTGCCAGCAGCCCCCCGGGACTCACTGAAGCTTTCTTT | CASSPPGLTEAFF
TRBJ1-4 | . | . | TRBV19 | TGTGCCAGTAGTATGAGCGGGGTGCCGGGGGAAAAACTGTTTTTT | CASSMSGVPGEKLFF
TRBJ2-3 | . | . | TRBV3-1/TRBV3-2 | TGTGCCAGCAGCCCATATGTAGAGTGGACAGATACGCAGTATTTT | CASSPYVEWTDTQYF
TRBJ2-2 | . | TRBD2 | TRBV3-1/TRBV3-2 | TGTGCCAGCAGCGGACGGACTAGCGGGGGGACAAACACCGGGGAGCTGTTTTTT | CASSGRTSGGTNTGELFF
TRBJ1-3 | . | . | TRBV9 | TGTGCCAGCAGTGGGGGCGCTGGAAACACCATATATTTT | CASSGGAGNTIYF
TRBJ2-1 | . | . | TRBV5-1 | TGCGCCAGCAGCAACGGGGGGCATGTATCCTACAATGAGCAGTTCTTC | CASSNGGHVSYNEQFF
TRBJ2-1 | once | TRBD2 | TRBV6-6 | TGTGCCAGCAGTTCAGGACTAGCGGATTACAATGAGCAGTTCTTC | CASSSGLADYNEQFF
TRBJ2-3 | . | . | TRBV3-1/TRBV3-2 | TGTGCCAGCAGTCAAACCCCGGGGGGCATCACAGATACGCAGTATTTT | CASSQTPGGITDTQYF
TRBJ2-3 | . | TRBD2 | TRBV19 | TGTGCCAGTGGGCCAGCGGGGCCTAGCACAGATACGCAGTATTTT | CASGPAGPSTDTQYF
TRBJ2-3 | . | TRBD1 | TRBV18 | TGTGCCAGCTCACGTTCCGGGACAGGGGACACGGATACGCAGTATTTT | CASSRSGTGDTDTQYF
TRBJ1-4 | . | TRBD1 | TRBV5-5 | TGTGCCAGCAGCTTGGAGGGGGCTCCTAATGAAAAACTGTTTTTT | CASSLEGAPNEKLFF
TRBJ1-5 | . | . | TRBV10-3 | TGTGCCATCAGTGCTACAGGGTTGAATCAGCCCCAGCATTTT | CAISATGLNQPQHF
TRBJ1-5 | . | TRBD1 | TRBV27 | TGTGCCAGCAGTTTAAAGTCGACAGGGGGTAATCAGCCCCAGCATTTT | CASSLKSTGGNQPQHF
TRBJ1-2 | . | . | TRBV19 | TGTGCCAGTAGTATTTTATTGGGCGAATACTATGGCTACACCTTC | CASSILLGEYYGYTF
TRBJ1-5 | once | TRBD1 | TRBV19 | TGTGCCAGTAGTCCCTACAGGGGTATCAATCAGCCCCAGCATTTT | CASSPYRGINQPQHF
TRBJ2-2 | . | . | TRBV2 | TGTGCCAGCAGTGAATCATCCGGGGTTGGCACCGGGGAGCTGTTTTTT | CASSESSGVGTGELFF
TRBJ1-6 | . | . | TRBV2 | TGTGCCAGCATTCCCCCAGGGAATTCACCCCTCCACTTT | CASIPPGNSPLHF
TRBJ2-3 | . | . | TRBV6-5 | TGTGCCAGCAGTTACTCTGTAGGGAGAGACACAGATACGCAGTATTTT | CASSYSVGRDTDTQYF
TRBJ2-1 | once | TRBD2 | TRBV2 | TGTGCCACCCGGGGAGCTAGCGGGGGGTATGAGCAGTTCTTC | CATRGASGGYEQFF
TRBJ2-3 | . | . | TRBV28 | TGTGCCAGCAGTTTAGTTGGGGCAGGGTACACAGATACGCAGTATTTT | CASSLVGAGYTDTQYF
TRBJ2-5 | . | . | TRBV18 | TGTGCCAGCTCACTGGACTCCCCCGGGGAGACCCAGTACTTC | CASSLDSPGETQYF
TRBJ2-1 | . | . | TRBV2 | TGTGCCAGCAGTGGGACCTGGGACACAATGAGCTCCTACAATGAGCAGTTCTTC | CASSGTWDTMSSYNEQFF
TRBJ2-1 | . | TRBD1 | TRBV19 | TGTGCCAGTAGTATCCAGGACAGGGGGGGCAATGAGCAGTTCTTC | CASSIQDRGGNEQFF
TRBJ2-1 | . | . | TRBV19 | TGTGCCAGTAGTGCCTCCTCGGGACACGGCAATGAGCAGTTCTTC | CASSASSGHGNEQFF
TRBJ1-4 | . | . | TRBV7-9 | TGTGCCAGCAGCTTAGATTATGAGAATGAAAAACTGTTTTTT | CASSLDYENEKLFF
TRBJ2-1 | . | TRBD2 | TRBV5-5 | TGTGCCAGCAGCCGCTCTGGGACTAGCGGGGTTCATGAGCAGTTCTTC | CASSRSGTSGVHEQFF
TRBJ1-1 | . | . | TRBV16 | TGTGCCAGCAGCCAATCGGCCACTGAAGCTTTCTTT | CASSQSATEAFF
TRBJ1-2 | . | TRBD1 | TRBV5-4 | TGTGCCAGCAGCATAGGGACAGTTAACTATGGCTACACCTTC | CASSIGTVNYGYTF